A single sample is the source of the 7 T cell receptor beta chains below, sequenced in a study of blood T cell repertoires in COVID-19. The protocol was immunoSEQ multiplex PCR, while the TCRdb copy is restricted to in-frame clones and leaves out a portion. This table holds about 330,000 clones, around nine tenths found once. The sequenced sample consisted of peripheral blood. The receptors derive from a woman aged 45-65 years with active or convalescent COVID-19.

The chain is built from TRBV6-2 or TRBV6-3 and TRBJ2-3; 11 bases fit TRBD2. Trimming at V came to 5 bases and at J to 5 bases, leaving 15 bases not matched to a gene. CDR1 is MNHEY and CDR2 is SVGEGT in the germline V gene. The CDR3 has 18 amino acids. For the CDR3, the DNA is TGTGCCAGCAGTACGGGCAGGGCTAGCGGGGGGCCCTTAGATACGCAGTATTTT. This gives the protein CASSTGRASGGPLDTQYF.

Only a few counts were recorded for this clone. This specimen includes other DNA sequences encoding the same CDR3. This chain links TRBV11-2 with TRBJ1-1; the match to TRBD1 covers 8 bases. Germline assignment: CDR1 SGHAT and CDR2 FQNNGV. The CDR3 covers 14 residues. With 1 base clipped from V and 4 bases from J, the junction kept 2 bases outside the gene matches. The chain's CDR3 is CASSLGTGSTEAFF. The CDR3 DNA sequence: TGTGCCAGCAGCTTAGGGACAGGGAGCACTGAAGCTTTCTTT. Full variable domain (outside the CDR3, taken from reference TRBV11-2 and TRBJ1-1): EAGVAQSPRYKIIEKRQSVAFWCNPISGHATLYWYQQILGQGPKLLIQFQNNGVVDDSQLPKDRFSAERLKGVDSTLKIQPAKLEDSAVYLCASSLGTGSTEAFFGQGTRLTVV.

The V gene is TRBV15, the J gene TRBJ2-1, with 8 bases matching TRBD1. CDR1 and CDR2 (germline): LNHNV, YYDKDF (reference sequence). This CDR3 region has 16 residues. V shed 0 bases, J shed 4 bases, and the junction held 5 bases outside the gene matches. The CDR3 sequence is CATSRDLQGAYNEQFF. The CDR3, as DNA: TGTGCCACCAGCAGAGATCTCCAGGGGGCGTACAATGAGCAGTTCTTC.

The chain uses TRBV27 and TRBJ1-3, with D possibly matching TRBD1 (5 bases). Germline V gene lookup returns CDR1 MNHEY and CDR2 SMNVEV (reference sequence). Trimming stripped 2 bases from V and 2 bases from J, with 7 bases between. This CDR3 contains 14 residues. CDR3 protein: CASSLGGAGNTIYF. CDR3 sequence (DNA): TGTGCCAGCAGTTTAGGGGGGGCTGGAAACACCATATATTTT.

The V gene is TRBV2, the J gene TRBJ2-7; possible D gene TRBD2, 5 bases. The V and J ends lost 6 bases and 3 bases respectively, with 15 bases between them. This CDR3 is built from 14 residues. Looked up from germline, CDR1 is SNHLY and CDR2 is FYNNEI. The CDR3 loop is CASSAASGNYEQYF. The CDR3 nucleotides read TGTGCCAGCAGCGCAGCGAGCGGAAACTACGAGCAGTACTTC.

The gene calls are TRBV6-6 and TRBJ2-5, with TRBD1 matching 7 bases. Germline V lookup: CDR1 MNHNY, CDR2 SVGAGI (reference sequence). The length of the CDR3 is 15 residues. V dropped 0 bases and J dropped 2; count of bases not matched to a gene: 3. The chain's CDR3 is CASSYSRTGQETQYF. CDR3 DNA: TGTGCCAGCAGTTACTCGAGGACAGGACAAGAGACCCAGTACTTC.

CDR3 region: CASSLVPTYNEQFF. In nucleotides, the CDR3 is TGTGCCAGCAGCTTAGTTCCAACCTACAATGAGCAGTTCTTC. V gene TRBV7-2 combines with J gene TRBJ2-1; D gene unclear. CDR1 is SGHTA and CDR2 is FQGNSA in the germline V gene. The CDR3 has 14 residues. The V gene lost 1 base and the J gene lost 2 bases, with 6 bases spanning the gap.